The rows below give T cell receptor beta chains drawn from one sample of a study of T cell repertoires in cytomegalovirus infection. TCRdb passed the reads through MiXCR, listing each CDR3 protein once. The table lists 350,000 to 400,000 distinct CDR3 sequences, just under 35% of them singletons. The antigens of these receptors remain unknown. The sequences come from cultured PBMCs, collected from culture after CMV antigen stimulation. These receptors came from a human donor in good health (CMV status not recorded). Some clones in this sample may be carry-over from other donors' samples. Each CDR3 is given with its conserved first and last residue. Each record gives: V gene, clone size, J gene, D gene, CDR3 DNA, CDR3 protein. A D gene is named only where the DNA matches it firmly. A row's size may be missing; if present it is once, few, many or a size class.

V gene: TRBV6-5
clone size: few
J gene: TRBJ1-6
D gene: NA
CDR3 DNA: TGTGCCAGCAGTCCGAAGTATGGGAACAACTATAATTCACCCCTCCACTTT
CDR3 protein: CASSPKYGNNYNSPLHF

V gene: TRBV19
clone size: many
J gene: TRBJ1-6
D gene: NA
CDR3 DNA: TGTGCCAGTAGTACCCGGGGAGGGAGCTCCTATAATTCACCCCTCCACTTT
CDR3 protein: CASSTRGGSSYNSPLHF

V gene: TRBV2
clone size: NA
J gene: TRBJ2-4
D gene: TRBD1
CDR3 DNA: TGTGCCAGCAGTGATGGACAGGGTCTGGTCTCCCAGTACTTC
CDR3 protein: CASSDGQGLVSQYF

V gene: TRBV12-3/TRBV12-4
clone size: NA
J gene: TRBJ2-3
D gene: TRBD2
CDR3 DNA: TGTGCCAGCAGTCGGACTAGCGGGAGTCAAGATACGCAGTATTTT
CDR3 protein: CASSRTSGSQDTQYF

V gene: TRBV6-2/TRBV6-3
clone size: NA
J gene: TRBJ2-4
D gene: TRBD2
CDR3 DNA: TGTGCCAGCAGTCCGCGGGGGACTAGCGGGAGGGCCTCCAAAAACATTCAGTACTTC
CDR3 protein: CASSPRGTSGRASKNIQYF

V gene: TRBV19
clone size: NA
J gene: TRBJ2-3
D gene: TRBD1
CDR3 DNA: TGTGCCAGTAGGCAACCGGACAGGGGAAGCACAGATACGCAGTATTTT
CDR3 protein: CASRQPDRGSTDTQYF

V gene: TRBV12-3/TRBV12-4
clone size: few
J gene: TRBJ2-1
D gene: NA
CDR3 DNA: TGTGCCAGCAGTTCCACTACCTGGACTCAGGGGATCCAGTTCTTC
CDR3 protein: CASSSTTWTQGIQFF

V gene: TRBV4-1
clone size: once
J gene: TRBJ1-5
D gene: NA
CDR3 DNA: TGCGCCAGCAGCCAAGCCTGGGACGGAGGTCAGCCCCAGCATTTT
CDR3 protein: CASSQAWDGGQPQHF

V gene: TRBV6-2/TRBV6-3
clone size: few
J gene: TRBJ2-7
D gene: NA
CDR3 DNA: TGTGCCAGCAGTTACAATAGCGTGGACCTCTACGAGCAGTACTTC
CDR3 protein: CASSYNSVDLYEQYF

V gene: TRBV7-8
clone size: NA
J gene: TRBJ2-5
D gene: TRBD1
CDR3 DNA: TGTGCCAGCAGCCAGACAGGGGTGGAGACCCAGTACTTC
CDR3 protein: CASSQTGVETQYF

V gene: TRBV10-3
clone size: NA
J gene: TRBJ1-6
D gene: TRBD1
CDR3 DNA: TGTGCCATCAGAGGGGGCTCGAATAATTCACCCCTCCACTTT
CDR3 protein: CAIRGGSNNSPLHF